Presented here are 30 T cell receptor beta chains from one specimen sequenced in a study of blood T cell repertoires in COVID-19. This table comes from immunoSEQ multiplex PCR, and its TCRdb copy is limited to in-frame clones, with some not included. The sample has over 150,000 clones, around 78% seen once. The sample consisted of peripheral blood. These receptor sequences come from an older man with acute or convalescent COVID-19.

The chain combines TRBV6-4 with TRBJ2-5, with D possibly TRBD2 on 5 matching bases. The CDR3 totals 21 residues. Deletions cut 1 base from V and 5 bases from J, with 32 bases between. Looked up from germline, CDR1 is MRHNA and CDR2 is SNTAGT. For the CDR3, the DNA is TGTGCCAGCAGTGACTGCACCCTTTCGCTTTTTTGCGACCGGGAACGGGAGACCCAGTACTTC. The encoded protein is CASSDCTLSLFCDRERETQYF.

CDR3 sequence (DNA): TGTGCCAGCAGCACGGGACTAGCCCAAGAGACCCAGTACTTC. Protein: CASSTGLAQETQYF. This chain joins TRBV7-2 and TRBJ2-5, with 9 bases identical to TRBD2. Germline-derived CDR1 and CDR2 are SGHTA and FQGNSA. V lost 5 bases and J lost 1; bases outside the gene matches: 2. The CDR3 has 14 amino acids.

This chain joins TRBV7-9 and TRBJ2-7; 9 nucleotides agree with TRBD1. Unmatched junction bases numbered 10, after V lost 5 bases and J lost 2 bases. The CDR3 has 16 residues. Looked up from germline, CDR1 is SEHNR and CDR2 is FQNEAQ (reference sequence). CDR3 residues: CASSASGQGRPYEQYF. The DNA for the CDR3 is TGTGCCAGCAGCGCCTCTGGACAGGGGCGTCCCTACGAGCAGTACTTC.

J is TRBJ2-3 and V is TRBV7-6, with D uncertain. Germline loops: CDR1 SGHVS, CDR2 FNYEAQ. This CDR3 has 12 residues. V lost 4 bases, J lost 3 bases, and 5 bases lay in between. CDR3 DNA: TGTGCCAGCAGCTATAAAACAGATACGCAGTATTTT. As protein: CASSYKTDTQYF.

A few counts support this clone. This chain links TRBV15 with TRBJ2-2; 9 bases line up with TRBD2. Per the germline V gene, CDR1 is LNHNV and CDR2 is YYDKDF (reference sequence). This CDR3 spans 15 amino acids. Trimming removed 2 bases from V and 7 bases from J; junction bases left unmatched: 5. CDR3 sequence: CATSRRGGVGGELFF. CDR3 sequence (DNA): TGTGCCACCAGCAGACGCGGGGGGGTCGGCGGGGAGCTGTTTTTT.

This rearrangement joins TRBV6-2 or TRBV6-3 to TRBJ2-5; 9 bases map to TRBD1. This CDR3 has 14 residues. Germline lookup yields CDR1 MNHEY and CDR2 SVGEGT. With 5 bases clipped from V and 7 bases from J, the junction kept 8 bases outside the gene matches. The chain's CDR3 is CASSPRDREGTQYF. The CDR3 coding sequence is TGTGCCAGCAGTCCCAGGGACAGGGAGGGGACCCAGTACTTC.

Here the CDR3 reads CATSAPTPGYGYTF. CDR3 in DNA: TGTGCCACCAGTGCCCCCACCCCAGGCTATGGCTACACCTTC. The rearrangement joins TRBV24-1 to TRBJ1-2; the D is unclear. CDR1 is KGHDR and CDR2 is SFDVKD in the germline V gene. The CDR3 covers 14 residues. V lost 5 bases and J 4 bases, leaving 13 bases between the germline ends.

The gene calls are TRBV19 and TRBJ1-2; 8 bases map to TRBD1. CDR3 length: 16 residues. Looked up from germline, CDR1 is LNHDA and CDR2 is SQIVND (reference sequence). J gave up 5 bases and V 10 bases, and 18 bases lay outside the gene matches. For the CDR3, the DNA is TGTGCCACCGGGGCCCTAGGACAGGGAAAATCTTATGGCTACACCTTC. Encoded protein: CATGALGQGKSYGYTF.

The rearrangement joins TRBV7-9 to TRBJ2-6; D is possibly TRBD1 (5 bases). The V end was cut by 5 bases, the J end by 1 base, with 18 bases between. The germline V gene has CDR1 SEHNR and CDR2 FQNEAQ (reference sequence). This CDR3 comprises 18 residues. The CDR3 DNA sequence: TGTGCCAGCAGCACCTGGGGCGGATCCACGTCTGGGGCCAACGTCCTGACTTTC. Translating gives CASSTWGGSTSGANVLTF.

The table lists this clone with a count of one. This sequence joins TRBV10-1 and TRBJ1-2; TRBD1 might be the D (6 bases). Germline lookup yields CDR1 WNHNN and CDR2 SYGVQD (reference sequence). V lost 0 bases and J 4 bases, leaving 9 bases between the germline ends. The CDR3 runs to 14 residues. The CDR3 nucleotides read TGCGCCAGCAGTGAGTCGGCCAGGGGCTATGGCTACACCTTC. Amino acid sequence: CASSESARGYGYTF.

V and J are TRBV7-2 and TRBJ1-5, with 7 bases identical to TRBD1. This CDR3 has 14 amino acids. V shed 5 bases, J shed 7 bases, and the junction held 8 bases outside the gene matches. Germline CDR1 is SGHTA and CDR2 is FQGNSA. The CDR3 DNA reads as TGTGCCAGCAGCACGAGACAGGGTGGGCAGCCCCAGCATTTT. This gives the protein CASSTRQGGQPQHF.

In this sample, this clone turned up a few times. V gene TRBV14 combines with J gene TRBJ1-1; the match to TRBD1 covers 9 bases. Germline V gene lookup returns CDR1 SGHDN and CDR2 FVKESK. This CDR3 comprises 13 residues. V dropped 3 bases and J dropped 5; count of bases not matched to a gene: 1. The CDR3 DNA sequence: TGTGCCAGCAGCCAGGGGACAGGGACTGAAGCTTTCTTT. This encodes CASSQGTGTEAFF.

This clone was recorded a few times. The chain couples TRBV11-3 to TRBJ2-1; D is uncertain. Trimming took 0 bases from V and 0 from J, leaving 12 bases between them. Germline lookup yields CDR1 SGHNT and CDR2 YENEEA. CDR3 size: 17 residues. CDR3 residues: CASSLDRGSSSYNEQFF. The CDR3 DNA is TGTGCCAGCAGCTTAGATCGCGGCTCGAGCTCCTACAATGAGCAGTTCTTC. The variable domain in full, with the rest retrieved from reference TRBV11-3 and TRBJ2-1, is EAGVVQSPRYKIIEKKQPVAFWCNPISGHNTLYWYLQNLGQGPELLIRYENEEAVDDSQLPKDRFSAERLKGVDSTLKIQPAELGDSAVYLCASSLDRGSSSYNEQFFGPGTRLTVL.

The chain recombines TRBV5-1 with TRBJ1-4, with TRBD1 identical over 8 bases. This CDR3 region has 16 residues. With V trimmed by 4 bases and J by 7 bases, 12 bases remained unmatched. Germline loops: CDR1 SGHRS, CDR2 YFSETQ. This CDR3 reads CASSGDRTSGGEKLFF. The CDR3 coding sequence is TGCGCCAGCAGCGGGGACAGGACTTCCGGGGGTGAAAAACTGTTTTTT.

The rearrangement links TRBV3-1 (or the pseudogene TRBV3-2) to TRBJ1-2; the match to TRBD1 covers 12 bases. Germline CDR1 and CDR2: LGHDT and YNNKEL (reference sequence). V dropped 3 bases and J dropped 4; count of bases not matched to a gene: 6. This CDR3 is built from 16 residues. The CDR3 protein is CASSHGGQGASYGYTF. DNA of the CDR3: TGTGCCAGCAGCCATGGGGGACAGGGGGCAAGCTATGGCTACACCTTC.

The gene calls are TRBV27 and TRBJ2-5; maybe TRBD1 (5 bases). The V end was cut by 6 bases, the J end by 5 bases, with 13 bases between. Germline CDR1 MNHEY, CDR2 SMNVEV (reference sequence). This CDR3 has 13 amino acids. The CDR3 loop is CASRISSGETQYF. Written as DNA, the CDR3 is TGTGCCAGCAGAATTAGCTCAGGGGAGACCCAGTACTTC.

The genes are TRBV27 and TRBJ2-3; D call uncertain. The V end was cut by 0 bases, the J end by 6 bases, with 10 bases between. The CDR3 consists of 14 residues. Germline V gene lookup returns CDR1 MNHEY and CDR2 SMNVEV (reference sequence). Here the CDR3 reads CASSLSPLDDTQYF. The CDR3 DNA reads as TGTGCCAGCAGTTTATCCCCCCTAGACGATACGCAGTATTTT.

The table lists this clone with a few counts. The J gene is TRBJ1-1, the V gene TRBV2; TRBD1 aligns across 7 bases. The germline gives CDR1 SNHLY, CDR2 FYNNEI. The CDR3 consists of 14 residues. The ends lost 3 bases at V and 4 bases at J; junction bases unmatched: 5. The DNA of the CDR3 is TGTGCCAGCAGTGAGACAGGGCTACCCACTGAAGCTTTCTTT. Its protein is CASSETGLPTEAFF.

J is TRBJ2-3 and V is TRBV9; D ambiguous. Germline V lookup: CDR1 SGDLS, CDR2 YYNGEE. The V gene lost 1 base and the J gene lost 6 bases, with 9 bases spanning the gap. CDR3 size: 13 residues. The CDR3 nucleotides are TGTGCCAGCAGCGTATCCCCCTCGGATACGCAGTATTTT. Translated: CASSVSPSDTQYF.

CDR3 DNA: TGTGCCAGCTCACCTGGGACAGGAGACTATGGCTACACCTTC. Its translation is CASSPGTGDYGYTF. The chain recombines TRBV18 with TRBJ1-2; 8 bases are shared with TRBD1. Trimming removed 3 bases from V and 3 bases from J; junction bases left unmatched: 3. This CDR3 comprises 14 residues. Looked up from germline, CDR1 is KGHSH and CDR2 is LQKENI.

This clone was recorded a few times. The rearrangement links TRBV7-9 to TRBJ1-1; D is perhaps TRBD1 (5 bases). The ends were cut back, 7 bases at V and 3 bases at J, with 12 bases in the middle. Germline CDR1 and CDR2: SEHNR and FQNEAQ (reference sequence). The CDR3 contains 13 residues. The CDR3 region has the DNA TGTGCCAGCACGCAGTTCAGGGACACTGAAGCTTTCTTT. Translated, it gives CASTQFRDTEAFF.

J is TRBJ2-2 and V is TRBV5-1, with TRBD1 identical over 7 bases. CDR3 length equals 14 residues. J gave up 6 bases and V 7 bases, and 9 bases lay outside the gene matches. Germline loops: CDR1 SGHRS, CDR2 YFSETQ. The CDR3 loop reads CASEKTGYAGELFF. CDR3 bases: TGCGCCAGCGAAAAGACAGGGTACGCCGGGGAGCTGTTTTTT.

V is TRBV28 and J is TRBJ1-1; D possibly corresponds to TRBD1 (6 bases). CDR1 and CDR2 (germline): MDHEN, SYDVKM. This CDR3 is 13 amino acids long. Trimming removed 6 bases at V and 1 base at J, with 9 bases between. The CDR3 reads CASSARGNTEAFF. Written as DNA, the CDR3 is TGTGCCAGCAGCGCCAGGGGGAACACTGAAGCTTTCTTT.

This chain links TRBV30 with TRBJ2-7; 10 nucleotides align to TRBD1. There are 14 residues in the CDR3. Germline CDR1 GTSNPN, CDR2 SVGIG (reference sequence). Trimming cost V 0 bases and J 2 bases; bases outside gene matches: 1. CDR3 region: CAWSVGQGAYEQYF. For the CDR3, the DNA is TGTGCCTGGAGTGTAGGACAGGGGGCCTACGAGCAGTACTTC.

This clone has a single count. The genes are TRBV12-5 and TRBJ1-4; the D gene is possibly TRBD1 (5 bases). The CDR3 has 16 amino acids. CDR1 is LGHNT, CDR2 FRNRAP, per germline. Between the trimmed V and J ends, which lost 1 base and 8 bases, there was a span of 17 bases. The CDR3 DNA follows: TGTGCTAGTGGTTTGGGGCCCGCGGGACGGCCAGAAAAACTGTTTTTT. Its translation: CASGLGPAGRPEKLFF.

CDR3 amino acids: CASSTPGGGGTGELFF. The CDR3 region has the DNA TGTGCCAGTAGTACCCCTGGCGGGGGTGGCACCGGGGAGCTGTTTTTT. The rearrangement uses TRBV19 and TRBJ2-2; 7 nucleotides align to TRBD2. The CDR3 spans 16 residues. Germline-derived CDR1 and CDR2 are LNHDA and SQIVND (reference sequence). The junction had 9 bases not matched to a gene; V was cut back by 4 bases and J by 4 bases.

V gene TRBV20-1 combines with J gene TRBJ2-2, with TRBD1 matching over 7 bases. The germline CDR1 and CDR2 sequences are DFQATT and SNEGSKA (reference sequence). The J segment lost 4 bases and the V segment lost 3 bases, leaving 2 bases of the junction unmatched. This CDR3 is built from 13 residues. This CDR3 reads CSASTGVTGELFF. The CDR3 DNA reads as TGCAGTGCTAGTACAGGGGTCACCGGGGAGCTGTTTTTT.

This sequence joins TRBV9 and TRBJ1-6; D possibly corresponds to TRBD1 (6 bases). Between the trimmed V and J ends, which lost 0 bases and 5 bases, there was a span of 9 bases. The CDR3 is 15 amino acids. In germline, CDR1 is SGDLS, CDR2 YYNGEE. CDR3 coding DNA: TGTGCCAGCAGCGTAGAGACAGGCAATAATTCACCCCTCCACTTT. It yields the protein CASSVETGNNSPLHF.

This clone was picked up a small number of times. This chain uses TRBV6-5 with TRBJ1-3, with TRBD1 matching 12 bases. The CDR3 consists of 15 residues. Looked up from germline, CDR1 is MNHEY and CDR2 is SVGAGI. J lost 3 bases, V lost 7 bases, and 4 bases had no gene match. The CDR3 DNA reads TGTGCCAGCACTGGGACAGGGGGCTTTGGAAACACCATATATTTT. Translated, it gives CASTGTGGFGNTIYF.

The rearrangement uses TRBV18 and TRBJ2-2, with TRBD1 identical over 9 bases. The CDR3 contains 15 residues. V lost 2 bases and J lost 4; bases outside the gene matches: 2. CDR1 and CDR2 (germline): KGHSH, LQKENI. CDR3 protein: CASSPAGQGTGELFF. CDR3 DNA sequence: TGTGCCAGCTCACCAGCGGGACAGGGCACCGGGGAGCTGTTTTTT.